A single sample is the source of the 23 T cell receptor beta chains below, sequenced in a study of T cells in women clearing cervical HPV infection (dated by TCRdb to the late 2010s). To prepare the library, the immunoSEQ multiplex PCR assay was applied. TCRdb took this table from immuneACCESS and kept in-frame rearrangements with V and J called. Such tables lack part of the clones; where checked against another copy, unresolved V genes explain under half of the gap, and the rest is unexplained. The table for this sample shows roughly 30,000 clones. In total, the top ten clones hold 4.2% of the sample. Sequencing input: blood buffy coat. The receptor source for this set is a woman aged 18 to 69 with a cervical HPV16 infection that either progressed to CIN3+ or cleared (not recorded which).

The DNA read from the CDR3 is TGTGCCAGCAGTGCGGACAGGGGGCGCGTAGATACG. Protein: CASSADRGRVDT. The whole CDR3 reads CASSADRGRVDTQYF. The rearrangement uses TRBV28 and TRBJ2-3, with TRBD1 matching 11 bases. The CDR3 end falls 3 residues outside the read, so it is completed with the germline J gene. CDR3 length: 15 residues. The V gene's germline CDR1 is MDHEN and CDR2 SYDVKM. V lost 5 bases to trimming and J lost 5 bases; unmatched junction nucleotides: 6. The complete variable domain, with remaining parts taken from reference TRBV28 and TRBJ2-3, reads DVKVTQSSRYLVKRTGEKVFLECVQDMDHENMFWYRQDPGLGLRLIYFSYDVKMKEKGDIPEGYSVSREKKERFSLILESASTNQTSMYLCASSADRGRVDTQYFGPGTRLTVL.

As for this clone: The read ends 3 residues before the CDR3 terminus; that terminus is restored from the germline J gene. The genes are TRBV18 and TRBJ2-3; D uncertain. Germline CDR1 is KGHSH and CDR2 is LQKENI. With 2 bases removed from V and 0 bases from J, the gap between germline ends came to 6 bases. CDR3 size: 14 residues. The CDR3 reads CASSPVGSTDTQYF. Partial CDR3 DNA: TGTGCCAGCTCACCAGTAGGGAGCACAGATACG.

As concerns this clone: From the germline J gene comes the end of the CDR3, since the read stops 3 residues before it. The rearrangement links TRBV6-4 to TRBJ1-2, with 10 bases matching TRBD1. The V segment lost 6 bases and the J segment 0 bases; nucleotides outside the gene matches: 7. There are 16 residues in the CDR3. CDR1 and CDR2 from the germline V gene are MRHNA and SNTAGT. This chain's CDR3 is CASRRTGGWSNYGYTF. CDR3 bases read: TGTGCCAGCAGGAGGACAGGGGGTTGGTCTAACTATGGC.

With respect to this clone: From the germline J gene comes the end of the CDR3, since the read stops 3 residues before it. The chain uses TRBV6-4 and TRBJ2-7; TRBD2 matches at 13 bases. This CDR3 comprises 17 residues. Germline CDR1 is MRHNA and CDR2 is SNTAGT. V was clipped by 6 bases and J by 2 bases; unmatched bases: 10. The part of the CDR3 DNA that was read is TGTGCCAGCAGCGACCGTGGACTAGCGGGGGATCCCTACGAG. This codes for CASSDRGLAGDPYE. The complete CDR3 sequence is CASSDRGLAGDPYEQYF.

As regards this clone: The sequence runs out 3 residues before the end of the CDR3; the remainder is reconstructed from the germline J gene. This chain uses TRBV7-3 with TRBJ2-3; D may be TRBD1 (6 bases). There are 14 residues in the CDR3. Germline V gene data show CDR1 as SGHTA and CDR2 as FQGTGA. Trimming took 4 bases from V and 3 from J, leaving 11 bases between them. The sequenced CDR3 bases are TGTGCCAGCAGCTCCGGGACACCGACAGATACG. Translation: CASSSGTPTDT. The full-length CDR3 reads as CASSSGTPTDTQYF.

Notes on this clone: With the read ending 3 residues before the CDR3 end, the germline J gene is used to fill in that end. This chain joins TRBV6-1 and TRBJ1-4; 7 bases match TRBD1. Germline V CDR1 and CDR2: MNHNS, SASEGT. V was clipped by 4 bases and J by 5 bases; unmatched bases: 10. The CDR3 has 16 residues. The sequenced part of the CDR3 DNA is TGTGCCAGCAGTGCGCCTCATACGACAGGGAATGAAAAA. It specifies CASSAPHTTGNEK. The full CDR3 is CASSAPHTTGNEKLFF.

Comments on this clone: The observed sequence ends 3 residues before the CDR3 terminus, with the missing tail filled in from the germline J gene. This chain joins TRBV30 and TRBJ2-1, with 11 positions matching TRBD2. The CDR3 length is 13 residues. V trimming: 5 bases; J trimming: 4 bases; junction bases outside the gene matches: 1. Germline CDR1 is GTSNPN and CDR2 is SVGIG (reference sequence). CDR3 sequence reads: CAWGLAGYNEQFF. CDR3 DNA (partial): TGTGCCTGGGGACTAGCGGGTTACAATGAG.

Regarding this clone: The observed sequence ends 3 residues before the CDR3 terminus, with the missing tail filled in from the germline J gene. This chain joins TRBV5-6 and TRBJ2-1; D may be TRBD2 (6 bases). Germline values: CDR1 SGHDT, CDR2 YYEEEE. With 2 bases removed from V and 5 bases from J, the gap between germline ends came to 14 bases. The CDR3 loop spans 15 amino acids. The CDR3 DNA, read in part, is TGTGCCAGCAGCTTAAGGGGACTCACGGACAATGAG. Amino acids: CASSLRGLTDNE. The full CDR3 protein reads CASSLRGLTDNEQFF.

With respect to this clone: From the germline J gene comes the end of the CDR3, since the read stops 3 residues before it. The chain has TRBV12-3 or TRBV12-4 and TRBJ1-1; 10 bases fit TRBD1. The trim removed 6 bases at V and 4 bases at J, leaving 8 bases unmatched. This CDR3 comprises 15 residues. The CDR3 bases that were read are TGTGCCAGCAGCCCTGGGACAGGGGTAGGCACTGAA. Its protein product is CASSPGTGVGTE. The entire CDR3 protein is CASSPGTGVGTEAFF.

Turning to this clone: The read stops 3 residues short of the end of the CDR3; the missing end is completed from the germline J gene. This sequence joins TRBV16 and TRBJ1-4; tentative D call: TRBD1 (5 bases). The CDR3 is 14 residues long. CDR1 and CDR2 (germline): KGHSY, FQNENV. The V end was cut by 7 bases, the J end by 5 bases, with 14 bases between. CDR3 amino acids: CASNPTGPNEKLFF. The DNA read from the CDR3 is TGTGCCAGCAACCCTACAGGTCCCAATGAAAAA.

As to this clone: The CDR3 extends 3 residues past the end of the read, so its final part is completed from the germline J gene. This sequence joins TRBV19 and TRBJ2-1, with a possible D match to TRBD1 (5 bases). CDR3 length: 14 amino acids. Per germline, CDR1 LNHDA and CDR2 SQIVND (reference sequence). V lost 2 bases and J lost 8, with 13 bases in between. CDR3 sequence: CASSIKAGPHEQFF. CDR3 DNA, as far as it was read: TGTGCCAGTAGTATAAAGGCAGGGCCACATGAG.

For this clone: The read falls 3 residues short of the CDR3 end, and the missing part is taken from the germline J gene. Other DNA sequences within the sample encode an identical CDR3. The chain carries TRBV5-1 and TRBJ1-2; D may be TRBD1 (5 bases). The CDR3 spans 13 residues. Looked up from germline, CDR1 is SGHRS and CDR2 is YFSETQ. V was cut by 1 base and J by 6 bases, with 10 bases left in between. The CDR3 is CASSLWSGHGYTF. The part of the CDR3 DNA that was read is TGCGCCAGCAGCTTGTGGTCAGGGCATGGC.

About this clone: From the germline J gene comes the end of the CDR3, since the read stops 3 residues before it. The rearrangement links TRBV19 to TRBJ1-5, with 8 bases matching TRBD1. CDR1 LNHDA and CDR2 SQIVND come from the germline V gene (reference sequence). The length of the CDR3 is 14 residues. The CDR3 is CASSIGAGGSPQHF. The CDR3 DNA, read in part, is TGTGCCAGTAGTATAGGGGCAGGGGGCTCCCCC.

As to this clone: Read coverage stops 3 residues before the CDR3 terminus; the germline J gene supplies the remainder. J is TRBJ1-2 and V is TRBV20-1; D perhaps matches TRBD1 (6 bases). Germline assignment: CDR1 DFQATT and CDR2 SNEGSKA (reference sequence). V was trimmed by 3 bases and J by 5 bases, leaving 10 bases between them. CDR3 length: 12 residues. Here the CDR3 reads CSARAGAYGYTF. CDR3 DNA, as far as it was read: TGCAGTGCTAGGGCAGGGGCGTATGGC.

The sequenced CDR3 bases are TGCAGTGCTGAAGGGGACAGGAGCACAGATACG. This translates into CSAEGDRSTDT. The complete CDR3 protein is CSAEGDRSTDTQYF. The chain is built from TRBV20-1 and TRBJ2-3, with 8 positions matching TRBD1. The sequence runs out 3 residues before the end of the CDR3; the remainder is reconstructed from the germline J gene. The CDR3 totals 14 residues. V lost 5 bases to trimming and J lost 0 bases; unmatched junction nucleotides: 4. From germline, CDR1 is DFQATT and CDR2 SNEGSKA (reference sequence).

For this clone: The read terminates 3 residues ahead of where the CDR3 ends, so the germline J gene completes it. This sequence joins TRBV6-2 or TRBV6-3 and TRBJ2-2, with 12 bases identical to TRBD2. Trimming cost V 7 bases and J 5 bases; bases outside gene matches: 8. Germline CDR1 reads MNHEY; CDR2 reads SVGEGT. The CDR3 contains 16 residues. The DNA read from the CDR3 is TGTGCCAGCATAATGACTAGCGGGAGTTTTACCGGGGAG. Amino acids: CASIMTSGSFTGE. The full-length CDR3 reads as CASIMTSGSFTGELFF.

Note on this clone: Read sequence stops 3 residues before the CDR3 end, and the germline J gene provides the missing end. This chain connects TRBV6-2 or TRBV6-3 to TRBJ2-5; 9 positions match TRBD2. The CDR3 contains 16 residues. Germline V gene data show CDR1 as MNHEY and CDR2 as SVGEGT. The trim removed 5 bases at V and 2 bases at J, leaving 9 bases unmatched. CDR3 protein: CASSHTPRGGQETQYF. The sequenced part of the CDR3 DNA is TGTGCCAGCAGTCACACACCGCGGGGGGGGCAAGAGACC.

Concerning this clone itself: The read ends 3 residues shy of where the CDR3 ends; the end is completed using the germline J gene. V usage is TRBV2 and J usage is TRBJ1-5; D might be TRBD1 (5 bases). The CDR3 is 14 residues long. V was pared by 3 bases and J by 3 bases, with 9 bases between. Looked up from germline, CDR1 is SNHLY and CDR2 is FYNNEI. Partial CDR3 DNA: TGTGCCAGCAGTGACGACAGCCTCAATCAGCCC. As protein: CASSDDSLNQP. The CDR3 as a whole reads CASSDDSLNQPQHF.

Of note for this clone: The read terminates 3 residues ahead of where the CDR3 ends, so the germline J gene completes it. The chain carries TRBV7-9 and TRBJ1-1, with a possible D match to TRBD1 (6 bases). V was pared by 5 bases and J by 7 bases, with 11 bases between. This CDR3 spans 12 amino acids. Per germline, CDR1 SEHNR and CDR2 FQNEAQ (reference sequence). The CDR3 reads CASSRRTDEAFF. The CDR3 DNA, read in part, is TGTGCCAGCAGCCGCAGGACAGATGAA.

A remark on this clone: The read ends 3 residues early relative to the CDR3; the germline J gene fills the gap. J is TRBJ2-2 and V is TRBV7-2, with 8 bases identical to TRBD1. Germline lookup yields CDR1 SGHTA and CDR2 FQGNSA. This CDR3 contains 14 residues. The V segment lost 4 bases and the J segment 4 bases; nucleotides outside the gene matches: 2. This CDR3 reads CASSSTGGTGELFF. Partial CDR3 DNA: TGTGCCAGCAGCTCAACAGGGGGCACCGGGGAG.

With respect to this clone: The CDR3 goes on 3 residues after the read ends, and that part is filled in from the germline J gene. Other DNA sequences in the same sample also yield this CDR3. The V call is TRBV7-2, the J call TRBJ2-7, with D perhaps matching TRBD1 (6 bases). V lost 5 bases to trimming and J lost 3 bases, with 11 bases between them. The CDR3 totals 13 residues. The germline CDR1 and CDR2 sequences are SGHTA and FQGNSA. This CDR3 is CASSLGANYEQYF. The covered CDR3 bases are TGTGCCAGCAGCCTGGGGGCTAACTACGAG.

Notes on this clone: The CDR3 is cut off 3 residues early in the read; its end comes from the germline J gene. The chain uses TRBV30 and TRBJ2-1; D is perhaps TRBD2 (5 bases). The V end was cut by 3 bases, the J end by 7 bases, with 7 bases between. There are 11 residues in the CDR3. CDR1 and CDR2 (germline): GTSNPN, SVGIG (reference sequence). The CDR3 loop is CAWRRGNEQFF. The part of the CDR3 DNA that was read is TGTGCCTGGAGGCGAGGGAATGAG.

Comments on this clone: The read falls 3 residues short of the CDR3 end, and the missing part is taken from the germline J gene. The gene calls are TRBV18 and TRBJ1-6; D unresolved. Germline V gives CDR1 KGHSH, CDR2 LQKENI. CDR3 length equals 17 residues. V lost 0 bases, J lost 0 bases, and 9 bases lay in between. This CDR3 reads CASSPPTSSSYNSPLHF. CDR3 DNA (partial): TGTGCCAGCTCACCACCTACATCGAGCTCCTATAATTCACCC.